This T cell receptor (beta chain) was captured in a study of blood T cell repertoires in COVID-19. Germline assignment: CDR1 SGHRS and CDR2 YFSETQ. Trimming cost V 4 bases and J 3 bases; bases outside gene matches: 14. The CDR3 length is 18 residues. Repertoires were generated with immunoSEQ multiplex PCR, while TCRdb's copy carries only in-frame clones and drops some. The sample has tens of thousands of clones, around 85% seen once. The sequencing input was peripheral blood. The rearrangement uses TRBV5-1 and TRBJ2-2; 8 bases fit TRBD2. This receptor was identified in an elderly man with acute or convalescent COVID-19. The CDR3 is CASSLIPKAGEYTGELFF. The CDR3 DNA is TGCGCCAGCAGCCTCATCCCGAAAGCGGGGGAATACACCGGGGAGCTGTTTTTT. Supplemented by reference TRBV5-1 and TRBJ2-2, the full variable domain reads KAGVTQTPRYLIKTRGQQVTLSCSPISGHRSVSWYQQTPGQGLQFLFEYFSETQRNKGNFPGRFSGRQFSNSRSEMNVSTLELGDSALYLCASSLIPKAGEYTGELFFGEGSRLTVL.